This passage covers 25 T cell receptor beta chains from one sample sequenced in a study of response to subunit inactivated influenza vaccine. MiXCR, applied by TCRdb to the RT-PCR reads, yields one record per CDR3 protein. Of about 620,000 distinct CDR3 sequences in the sample, roughly 10% were seen once. This sample was shared with a second study, whose subject was T cells expressing NK-cell markers. That work states: It was by 5'RACE template switching with UMIs that TCR beta cDNA was made.

This specimen was PBMCs from blood, taken on the day of vaccination. All receptors derive from a man in his fifties who received an inactivated influenza vaccine.

This clonotype was observed at least ten times. V gene TRBV12-3 or TRBV12-4 combines with J gene TRBJ2-3, with 9 nucleotides matching TRBD2. The V and J ends lost 5 bases and 4 bases, in that order; junction bases with no gene match: 4. The CDR3 has 14 amino acids. CDR3 nucleotide sequence: TGTGCCAGCAGTCAGACTAGCGGTGCAGATACGCAGTATTTT. Translated: CASSQTSGADTQYF.

The gene calls are TRBV6-2 or TRBV6-3 and TRBJ2-7; 13 bases map to TRBD2. CDR1 is MNHEY, CDR2 SVGEGT, per germline. This CDR3 has 16 amino acids. J was trimmed by 4 bases and V by 6 bases; bases with no gene match: 9. The CDR3 sequence: CASSLRTSGSLYEQYF. As DNA, the CDR3 is TGTGCCAGCAGCCTTAGGACTAGCGGGAGTCTGTACGAGCAGTACTTC.

This clonotype was seen a handful of times. The chain links TRBV24-1 to TRBJ2-2; 7 bases fit TRBD2. From germline, CDR1 is KGHDR and CDR2 SFDVKD. CDR3 size: 13 residues. The V segment lost 7 bases and the J segment 4 bases; nucleotides outside the gene matches: 2. This CDR3 is CATRAGTTGELFF. The CDR3 nucleotides are TGTGCCACCAGAGCGGGGACCACCGGGGAGCTGTTTTTT.

This clonotype has a single count. The V call is TRBV12-3 or TRBV12-4, the J call TRBJ2-1; the D gene could be TRBD1 or TRBD2 (5 bases each). Trimming took off 5 bases at V and 5 bases at J, with 19 bases between the two ends. The CDR3 is 16 residues long. The CDR3 reads CASSPRGARSHNEQFF. CDR3 sequence (DNA): TGTGCCAGCAGTCCCCGGGGCGCGCGGTCCCACAATGAGCAGTTCTTC.

This clonotype was picked up a small number of times. The chain is built from TRBV20-1 and TRBJ2-7; D possibly corresponds to TRBD2 (6 bases). Germline V lookup: CDR1 DFQATT, CDR2 SNEGSKA (reference sequence). The V gene lost 0 bases and the J gene lost 2 bases, with 14 bases spanning the gap. The CDR3 contains 15 residues. The CDR3 protein is CSARDPGDLTYEQYF. The CDR3 DNA is TGCAGTGCTAGAGATCCGGGGGATTTAACCTACGAGCAGTACTTC.

This chain joins TRBV7-9 and TRBJ2-3, with no clear D. Germline V gene data show CDR1 as SEHNR and CDR2 as FQNEAQ (reference sequence). The length of the CDR3 is 15 residues. V dropped 5 bases and J dropped 0 bases, with 12 bases sitting between them. This chain's CDR3 is CASSKAGFSTDTQYF. The CDR3 nucleotides read TGTGCCAGCAGCAAGGCAGGCTTTAGCACAGATACGCAGTATTTT.

This clonotype was recorded a few times. The chain couples TRBV11-2 to TRBJ2-1, with 8 bases matching TRBD2. J gave up 6 bases and V 1 base, and 14 bases lay outside the gene matches. The germline CDR1 and CDR2 sequences are SGHAT and FQNNGV. This CDR3 has 18 residues. CDR3 sequence (DNA): TGTGCCAGCAGCTTAGTGGGGGTTCGGGCGGGGGGTATCAATGAGCAGTTCTTC. As protein: CASSLVGVRAGGINEQFF.

This chain joins TRBV4-1 and TRBJ2-3; 10 bases align to TRBD2. The CDR3 extends over 18 amino acids. The ends lost 1 base at V and 1 base at J; junction bases unmatched: 8. The germline V gene encodes CDR1 MGHRA and CDR2 YSYEKL. CDR3 loop: CASSQAITSGTRTDTQYF. In DNA form, the CDR3 reads TGCGCCAGCAGCCAAGCCATAACTAGCGGGACCCGCACAGATACGCAGTATTTT.

V usage is TRBV6-2 or TRBV6-3 and J usage is TRBJ2-3; D is undetermined. The V and J ends lost 4 bases and 2 bases respectively, with 16 bases between them. This CDR3 has 16 amino acids. In germline, CDR1 is MNHEY, CDR2 SVGEGT. DNA for the CDR3: TGTGCCAGCAGTTCGACTCGTCCGCTCCACACAGATACGCAGTATTTT. Encoded protein: CASSSTRPLHTDTQYF.

The chain recombines TRBV11-2 with TRBJ2-3, with D perhaps assigned TRBD1 or TRBD2 (5 bases each). The ends were cut back, 3 bases at V and 3 bases at J, with 13 bases in the middle. Germline V CDR1 and CDR2: SGHAT, FQNNGV. CDR3 length: 15 amino acids. CDR3 sequence (DNA): TGTGCCAGCAGCTTCGAGGGGTTGGCGACAGATACGCAGTATTTT. This codes for CASSFEGLATDTQYF.

This chain joins TRBV20-1 and TRBJ1-5; possible D gene TRBD1, 5 bases. Trimming took 6 bases from V and 2 from J, leaving 14 bases between them. The germline gives CDR1 DFQATT, CDR2 SNEGSKA (reference sequence). This CDR3 spans 14 amino acids. The CDR3 reads CSASAEGRNQPQHF. The CDR3 coding sequence is TGCAGTGCCTCGGCGGAGGGACGCAATCAGCCCCAGCATTTT.

This clonotype was counted at least ten times. The rearrangement links TRBV5-1 to TRBJ2-3, with TRBD2 matching over 13 bases. This CDR3 is built from 17 residues. The germline CDR1 and CDR2 sequences are SGHRS and YFSETQ. V gave up 1 base and J gave up 3 bases; unmatched junction bases: 5. CDR3 in DNA: TGCGCCAGCAGCTTGACTAGCGGGAGGGAGAAGACAGATACGCAGTATTTT. Its translation is CASSLTSGREKTDTQYF.

The V and J genes are TRBV21-1 and TRBJ2-7; the table gives TRBD1 as D, unverified against the DNA. TRBV21-1 counts as a pseudogene. The CDR3 has 17 amino acids. CDR3 protein: CASSNSGQDRFPYEQYF. The CDR3, as DNA: TGTGCCAGCAGCAACTCAGGACAGGACCGATTTCCCTACGAGCAGTACTTC.

The rearrangement uses TRBV9 and TRBJ2-7; 10 nucleotides match TRBD2. V shed 0 bases, J shed 0 bases, and the junction held 6 bases outside the gene matches. CDR3 size: 17 residues. Per germline, CDR1 SGDLS and CDR2 YYNGEE. The CDR3 DNA sequence: TGTGCCAGCAGCGTAGGAGTCGGGACTAGCGCCTCCTACGAGCAGTACTTC. Residues: CASSVGVGTSASYEQYF.

This clonotype was found many times. The chain is built from TRBV12-3 or TRBV12-4 and TRBJ2-1; 8 bases are shared with TRBD2. The length of the CDR3 is 14 residues. The J segment lost 3 bases and the V segment lost 8 bases, leaving 6 bases of the junction unmatched. CDR3 in DNA: TGTGCCAGCGGAATTAGCGGGGACTACAATGAGCAGTTCTTC. Encoded protein: CASGISGDYNEQFF.

This clonotype appeared many times. This CDR3 is CASSKVGVYEQYF. CDR3 nucleotides: TGTGCCAGCAGCAAAGTGGGTGTCTACGAGCAGTACTTC. The chain carries TRBV27 and TRBJ2-7; D ambiguous. Trimming removed 6 bases at V and 3 bases at J, with 12 bases between. This CDR3 spans 13 amino acids. The germline CDR1 and CDR2 sequences are MNHEY and SMNVEV (reference sequence).

This clonotype was counted only a few times. The gene calls are TRBV7-2 and TRBJ2-1, with a weak D call TRBD1 (6 bases). CDR3 length equals 15 residues. Per germline, CDR1 SGHTA and CDR2 FQGNSA. Trimming took off 1 base at V and 7 bases at J, with 14 bases between the two ends. CDR3 DNA sequence: TGTGCCAGCAGCTTAGACTGGGGGCGGTATAATGAGCAGTTCTTC. It encodes CASSLDWGRYNEQFF.

J is TRBJ2-7 and V is TRBV20-1; 8 positions match TRBD2. Germline assignment: CDR1 DFQATT and CDR2 SNEGSKA (reference sequence). With 2 bases clipped from V and 2 bases from J, the junction kept 11 bases outside the gene matches. The CDR3 runs to 16 residues. In DNA, the CDR3 is TGCAGTGCTAGACTTCGGGGTGCTAGCGGGCCCTACGAGCAGTACTTC. Amino acid sequence: CSARLRGASGPYEQYF.

The chain links TRBV5-5 to TRBJ2-5; D is unclear. The CDR3 loop spans 15 amino acids. V was trimmed by 1 base and J by 7 bases, leaving 17 bases between them. Germline assignment: CDR1 SGHKS and CDR2 YYEKEE (reference sequence). The CDR3 nucleotides are TGTGCCAGCAGCTTGTCTCGTCAGGCCCACTGGACCCAGTACTTC. Its protein is CASSLSRQAHWTQYF.

This clonotype was seen repeatedly, ten times or more. V is TRBV4-2 and J is TRBJ2-5, with D possibly TRBD2 on 7 matching bases. Germline CDR1 is LGHNA and CDR2 is YNFKEQ. V gave up 4 bases and J gave up 5 bases, with 17 bases separating them. This CDR3 comprises 15 residues. The CDR3: CASSPRRGPRETQYF. CDR3 bases: TGTGCCAGCAGCCCACGGCGGGGGCCGAGGGAGACCCAGTACTTC.

This clonotype was seen only a few times. V is TRBV9 and J is TRBJ1-5; D is uncertain. This CDR3 contains 15 residues. Germline V gives CDR1 SGDLS, CDR2 YYNGEE. V was cut by 0 bases and J by 4 bases, with 11 bases left in between. The CDR3 sequence: CASSVGPGGNQPQHF. CDR3 nucleotides: TGTGCCAGCAGCGTAGGGCCAGGTGGGAATCAGCCCCAGCATTTT.

This clonotype was counted only a few times. The chain employs TRBV6-1 and TRBJ2-2, with 12 nucleotides matching TRBD1. This CDR3 comprises 15 residues. The J segment lost 7 bases and the V segment lost 5 bases, leaving 5 bases of the junction unmatched. Germline CDR1 is MNHNS and CDR2 is SASEGT. DNA for the CDR3: TGTGCCAGCAGTCTGGGACAGGGGGCCGTCGGGGAGCTGTTTTTT. It specifies CASSLGQGAVGELFF.

This clonotype showed up many times. The CDR3 DNA sequence: TGTGCCAGCAGCTTAAGCGGGGGAGCCAAAAACATTCAGTACTTC. Protein: CASSLSGGAKNIQYF. This sequence joins TRBV7-9 and TRBJ2-4; 8 bases match TRBD2. The germline V gene has CDR1 SEHNR and CDR2 FQNEAQ (reference sequence). The junction had 0 bases not matched to a gene; V was cut back by 2 bases and J by 0 bases. The CDR3 loop spans 15 amino acids.

This clonotype has more than one count but fewer than ten. This sequence joins TRBV12-3 or TRBV12-4 and TRBJ2-7, with D possibly matching TRBD1 (5 bases). The V end lost 2 bases, the J end lost 1 base, and 15 bases lay between the germline ends. There are 16 residues in the CDR3. The DNA for the CDR3 is TGTGCCAGCAGTTTAAGGGCAGCCAAGGGGTCCTACGAGCAGTACTTC. It is translated as CASSLRAAKGSYEQYF.

This clonotype came up a few times. The J gene is TRBJ2-5, the V gene TRBV2; possibly TRBD1 for D (5 bases). Germline assignment: CDR1 SNHLY and CDR2 FYNNEI. The V and J ends lost 4 bases and 13 bases respectively, with 10 bases between them. The CDR3 totals 10 residues. Here the CDR3 reads CASSVGRAYF. In DNA form, the CDR3 reads TGTGCCAGCAGTGTTGGCAGGGCGTACTTC.